This TCR beta chain was identified in a study of shared clonotypes between healthy human individuals. The naive CD8 population came from CD45RO-negative cells selected for CCR7, without terminally differentiated effector memory CD45RA+ cells. Profiled with immunoSEQ multiplex PCR; TCRdb holds only in-frame clones, not every one. The sample shows roughly 2,000,000 clones, 93% of them seen only once. The germline V gene encodes CDR1 MNHEY and CDR2 SMNVEV (reference sequence). The CDR3 length is 15 residues. V lost 8 bases, J lost 0 bases, and 11 bases lay in between. This clone was counted once. The TCR was taken from a man younger than 35 in good health. Some clones in this sample may be carry-over from other donors' samples. This chain connects TRBV27 to TRBJ2-6, with D maybe TRBD2 (6 bases). Material for sequencing was naive CD8+ T cells from PBMCs. CDR3 coding DNA: TGTGCCAGCGGGGGGTTTCTCTCTGGGGCCAACGTCCTGACTTTC. Translated, it gives CASGGFLSGANVLTF.